The 29 T cell receptor beta chains given below trace back to one sample, sequenced in a study of T cell changes during pregnancy in multiple sclerosis. Measured with immunoSEQ multiplex PCR; TCRdb has only the in-frame clones, and not every one. This table has roughly 45,000 clones, 90% to 95% appearing once. The input for sequencing was CD8+ T cells from peripheral blood mononuclear cells, taken after pregnancy. These receptors originate from a female donor with multiple sclerosis, enrolled in a pregnancy study.

CDR3 DNA: TGTGCCAGCAGCTCCTTGGAGTGGACGAACACCGGGGAGCTGTTTTTT. This translates into CASSSLEWTNTGELFF. V is TRBV7-6 and J is TRBJ2-2; D uncertain. The V and J ends lost 4 bases and 0 bases respectively, with 12 bases between them. The CDR3 is made up of 16 amino acids. Looked up from germline, CDR1 is SGHVS and CDR2 is FNYEAQ.

The rearrangement joins TRBV11-2 to TRBJ2-5, with TRBD1 matching 9 bases. TRBJ2-7 explains the end of the DNA better; the J call may be wrong. This CDR3 has 17 amino acids. CDR1 and CDR2 (germline): SGHAT, FQNNGV. Written as DNA, the CDR3 is TGTGCCAGCAGCTTAGGCGGACAGGGGTTTGTCACCTACGAGCAGTACTTC. Translation gives CASSLGGQGFVTYEQYF.

This chain uses TRBV15 with TRBJ1-1; D is unclear. CDR1 LNHNV and CDR2 YYDKDF come from the germline V gene (reference sequence). Trimming shortened V by 0 bases and J by 3 bases, and 11 bases separated the two germline ends. The CDR3 consists of 15 residues. CDR3 protein: CATSRDRGRDTEAFF. The CDR3 nucleotides are TGTGCCACCAGCAGAGATCGGGGAAGGGACACTGAAGCTTTCTTT.

This chain links TRBV2 with TRBJ2-2, with D maybe TRBD2 (6 bases). The germline V and J ends were trimmed by 0 bases and 6 bases, with 14 bases remaining between them. The CDR3 extends over 16 amino acids. Germline CDR1 reads SNHLY; CDR2 reads FYNNEI. The CDR3 region has the DNA TGTGCCAGCAGTGAAGCGCTAGGCAGGGAGGCCGGGGAGCTGTTTTTT. Translated, it gives CASSEALGREAGELFF.

This rearrangement joins TRBV5-1 to TRBJ2-5; TRBD1 matches at 7 bases. Germline CDR1 SGHRS, CDR2 YFSETQ. The CDR3 has 12 amino acids. V shed 5 bases, J shed 2 bases, and the junction held 0 bases outside the gene matches. This chain's CDR3 is CASRGQQETQYF. The CDR3 DNA is TGCGCCAGCAGGGGACAGCAAGAGACCCAGTACTTC. Complete variable domain (other parts from reference TRBV5-1 and TRBJ2-5): KAGVTQTPRYLIKTRGQQVTLSCSPISGHRSVSWYQQTPGQGLQFLFEYFSETQRNKGNFPGRFSGRQFSNSRSEMNVSTLELGDSALYLCASRGQQETQYFGPGTRLLVL.

V is TRBV5-4 and J is TRBJ1-2, with 9 bases lining up with TRBD1. Germline V lookup: CDR1 SGHNT, CDR2 YYREEE (reference sequence). V shed 5 bases, J shed 8 bases, and the junction held 10 bases outside the gene matches. The CDR3 consists of 14 residues. This chain's CDR3 is CASSLRDRAEGYTF. CDR3 DNA: TGTGCCAGCAGTTTACGGGACAGGGCGGAAGGCTACACCTTC.

The chain couples TRBV27 to TRBJ2-1; 10 bases are a match to TRBD2. The CDR3 length is 14 residues. V lost 7 bases and J lost 6; bases outside the gene matches: 6. Germline V gives CDR1 MNHEY, CDR2 SMNVEV (reference sequence). The DNA for the CDR3 is TGTGCCAGCAAACTAGCGGGACCCCCCAATGAGCAGTTCTTC. Translated, it gives CASKLAGPPNEQFF.

J is TRBJ1-4 and V is TRBV14; D may be TRBD1 (6 bases). CDR3 length equals 15 residues. Between the trimmed V and J ends, which lost 1 base and 6 bases, there was a span of 12 bases. CDR1 and CDR2 (germline): SGHDN, FVKESK. This CDR3 is CASSQVRGQYEKLFF. In DNA, the CDR3 is TGTGCCAGCAGCCAAGTACGGGGACAATATGAAAAACTGTTTTTT. The whole variable domain, remainder taken from reference TRBV14 and TRBJ1-4, is EAGVTQFPSHSVIEKGQTVTLRCDPISGHDNLYWYRRVMGKEIKFLLHFVKESKQDESGMPNNRFLAERTGGTYSTLKVQPAELEDSGVYFCASSQVRGQYEKLFFGSGTQLSVL.

The rearrangement links TRBV7-6 to TRBJ1-4, with D unresolved. This CDR3 is built from 14 residues. Deletions cut 5 bases from V and 6 bases from J, with 13 bases between. In germline, CDR1 is SGHVS, CDR2 FNYEAQ. The CDR3 DNA follows: TGTGCCAGCAGCCTATGGGCGGGCGATGAAAAACTGTTTTTT. Translated, it gives CASSLWAGDEKLFF.

The gene calls are TRBV6-1 and TRBJ1-6; maybe TRBD1 (6 bases). Germline V gene lookup returns CDR1 MNHNS and CDR2 SASEGT. There are 14 residues in the CDR3. Trimming cost V 10 bases and J 4 bases, with 14 bases left between them. As DNA, the CDR3 is TGTGCCACATTAACAGGGCCGTATAATTCACCCCTCCACTTT. Amino acid sequence: CATLTGPYNSPLHF.

The sample holds a few counts of this clone. V gene TRBV9 combines with J gene TRBJ2-7, with unresolved D. Germline V gene data show CDR1 as SGDLS and CDR2 as YYNGEE. The germline V and J ends were trimmed by 1 base and 3 bases, with 14 bases remaining between them. The CDR3 loop spans 15 amino acids. Here the CDR3 DNA reads TGTGCCAGCAGCGTATCAAGGAAGCGCTGCTACGAGCAGTACTTC. Translating gives CASSVSRKRCYEQYF.

The chain employs TRBV29-1 and TRBJ2-7; TRBD1 matches at 10 bases. The germline gives CDR1 SQVTM, CDR2 ANQGSEA. The CDR3 has 14 amino acids. The V gene end was trimmed by 6 bases and the J gene end by 4 bases; junction bases not matched to a gene: 9. CDR3 protein: CSVSGDRGLYEQYF. Here the CDR3 DNA reads TGCAGCGTGTCGGGGGACAGGGGACTGTACGAGCAGTACTTC.

The chain has TRBV9 and TRBJ2-7, with 8 bases lining up with TRBD2. Per the germline V gene, CDR1 is SGDLS and CDR2 is YYNGEE. After removal of 3 bases from V and 5 bases from J, the junction contained 7 bases not matched to a gene. CDR3 length: 14 amino acids. The CDR3 spells CASSDSGGPDEQYF. CDR3 sequence (DNA): TGTGCCAGCAGCGACTCGGGAGGGCCCGACGAGCAGTACTTC.

This chain joins TRBV5-1 and TRBJ2-1; D ambiguous. Trimming removed 0 bases from V and 3 bases from J, with 4 bases in between. This CDR3 region has 13 residues. Germline V lookup: CDR1 SGHRS, CDR2 YFSETQ. The CDR3 sequence is CASSLESYNEQFF. DNA of the CDR3: TGCGCCAGCAGCTTGGAGAGCTACAATGAGCAGTTCTTC.

The table lists this clone with a count of one. This chain links TRBV13 with TRBJ2-1; D not certain. Trimming cost V 6 bases and J 0 bases, with 9 bases left between them. The length of the CDR3 is 14 residues. Germline V gene sequence: CDR1 PRHDT, CDR2 FYEKMQ (reference sequence). The DNA of the CDR3 is TGTGCCAGCAGTTTAAGGAGCTCCTACAATGAGCAGTTCTTC. This sequence encodes CASSLRSSYNEQFF.

The V gene is TRBV7-9, the J gene TRBJ2-7; weak D call: TRBD1 (5 bases). Trimming removed 3 bases from V and 3 bases from J, with 9 bases in between. This CDR3 region has 13 residues. Per germline, CDR1 SEHNR and CDR2 FQNEAQ (reference sequence). In DNA, the CDR3 is TGTGCCAGCAGCTTTGGACATGGCTACGAGCAGTACTTC. It specifies CASSFGHGYEQYF.

This chain uses TRBV19 with TRBJ2-7; D uncertain. In germline, CDR1 is LNHDA, CDR2 SQIVND (reference sequence). The length of the CDR3 is 13 residues. V shed 5 bases and J shed 3 bases, with 11 bases lying between them. The CDR3 loop reads CASSVRASYEQYF. DNA of the CDR3: TGTGCCAGTAGTGTTAGAGCGAGCTACGAGCAGTACTTC.

The chain combines TRBV6-4 with TRBJ1-2, with 11 bases aligning to TRBD1. The trim removed 3 bases at V and 0 bases at J, leaving 9 bases unmatched. Per germline, CDR1 MRHNA and CDR2 SNTAGT. The CDR3 extends over 18 amino acids. The CDR3 nucleotides read TGTGCCAGCAGTGAATACCCGGGGGACAGGGGGTCTAACTATGGCTACACCTTC. As protein: CASSEYPGDRGSNYGYTF.

This clone was recorded only once. The chain uses TRBV9 and TRBJ1-2, with TRBD1 identical over 7 bases. The germline V gene encodes CDR1 SGDLS and CDR2 YYNGEE. The CDR3 consists of 16 residues. V was clipped by 0 bases and J by 8 bases; unmatched bases: 13. The CDR3 region is CASSVEEGQAPSGYTF. For the CDR3, the DNA is TGTGCCAGCAGCGTAGAGGAAGGACAGGCGCCGTCCGGCTACACCTTC.

The chain recombines TRBV27 with TRBJ1-1; possibly TRBD1 for D (6 bases). Per germline, CDR1 MNHEY and CDR2 SMNVEV (reference sequence). The length of the CDR3 is 13 residues. V lost 0 bases and J 8 bases, leaving 10 bases between the germline ends. The CDR3 coding sequence is TGTGCCAGCAGTTTATCGGCAGGGGCAGAAGCTTTCTTT. Amino acids: CASSLSAGAEAFF.

This chain uses TRBV5-1 with TRBJ2-3, with D possibly being TRBD1 (6 bases). The CDR3 has 14 amino acids. Trimming removed 2 bases at V and 4 bases at J, with 11 bases between. The V gene's germline CDR1 is SGHRS and CDR2 YFSETQ. The CDR3: CASSFRQVSDTQYF. CDR3 nucleotide sequence: TGCGCCAGCAGCTTCCGACAGGTCTCAGATACGCAGTATTTT.

This chain joins TRBV27 and TRBJ1-2, with D tentatively TRBD1 (5 bases). Per the germline V gene, CDR1 is MNHEY and CDR2 is SMNVEV (reference sequence). There are 14 residues in the CDR3. Trimming took off 3 bases at V and 6 bases at J, with 14 bases between the two ends. In DNA form, the CDR3 reads TGTGCCAGCAGTTTGGTTGGGGGGGAGGATGGCTACACCTTC. It codes for CASSLVGGEDGYTF.

The gene calls are TRBV7-6 and TRBJ2-1; D remains unclear. Trimming pared 0 bases from V and 4 bases from J, leaving 4 bases between. The CDR3 spans 13 residues. Germline V gene lookup returns CDR1 SGHVS and CDR2 FNYEAQ. The CDR3 sequence is CASSLAQYNEQFF. CDR3 nucleotides: TGTGCCAGCAGCTTAGCCCAGTACAATGAGCAGTTCTTC.

The rearrangement links TRBV7-8 to TRBJ2-3; 7 bases map to TRBD1. Unmatched junction bases numbered 14, after V lost 5 bases and J lost 9 bases. The germline V gene has CDR1 SGHVS and CDR2 FQNEAQ. This CDR3 is 15 amino acids long. In DNA form, the CDR3 reads TGTGCCAGCAGCCCTAGAGATACAGGGGAGAGGACGCAGTATTTT. It specifies CASSPRDTGERTQYF. Drawing the rest from reference TRBV7-8 and TRBJ2-3, the complete variable domain is GAGVSQSPRYKVAKRGQDVALRCDPISGHVSLFWYQQALGQGPEFLTYFQNEAQLDKSGLPSDRFFAERPEGSVSTLKIQRTQQEDSAVYLCASSPRDTGERTQYFGPGTRLTVL.

V usage is TRBV5-1 and J usage is TRBJ1-1; D remains ambiguous. Germline CDR1 and CDR2: SGHRS and YFSETQ. The CDR3 consists of 13 residues. The V and J ends lost 0 bases and 2 bases respectively, with 5 bases between them. The DNA for the CDR3 is TGCGCCAGCAGCTTGGTAGTTAACACTGAAGCTTTCTTT. Residues: CASSLVVNTEAFF.

The chain employs TRBV9 and TRBJ2-7; 14 bases are shared with TRBD2. V shed 2 bases and J 0 bases; nucleotides not matched to a gene: 10. The germline V gene encodes CDR1 SGDLS and CDR2 YYNGEE. The CDR3 loop spans 19 amino acids. CDR3 sequence: CASSVRPGTSGGTSYEQYF. Here the CDR3 DNA reads TGTGCCAGCAGCGTCCGCCCCGGGACTAGCGGGGGCACCTCCTACGAGCAGTACTTC.

The chain combines TRBV27 with TRBJ2-5; the match to TRBD2 covers 9 bases. J lost 5 bases, V lost 6 bases, and 16 bases had no gene match. The CDR3 extends over 17 amino acids. Per germline, CDR1 MNHEY and CDR2 SMNVEV (reference sequence). The CDR3 sequence is CASRPPIAGVGVETQYF. CDR3 DNA: TGTGCCAGCAGACCGCCTATAGCGGGAGTCGGGGTGGAGACCCAGTACTTC.

This chain connects TRBV29-1 to TRBJ2-1, with 7 bases that match TRBD1. Germline trimming cut 5 bases from V and 3 bases from J; bases unmatched to any gene: 10. The germline V gene has CDR1 SQVTM and CDR2 ANQGSEA. The CDR3 consists of 15 residues. This chain's CDR3 is CSVPFTGTDYNEQFF. In nucleotides, the CDR3 is TGCAGCGTTCCCTTTACCGGGACAGACTACAATGAGCAGTTCTTC.

This chain links TRBV5-1 with TRBJ2-5; D is unresolved. V shed 0 bases and J shed 4 bases, with 4 bases lying between them. The CDR3 spans 12 residues. Germline lookup yields CDR1 SGHRS and CDR2 YFSETQ. The CDR3 loop is CASSLDGETQYF. CDR3 nucleotides: TGCGCCAGCAGCTTGGACGGAGAGACCCAGTACTTC.